Shown below are 18 T cell receptor beta chains from a single sample sequenced in a study of blood T cell repertoires in COVID-19. Some clones are missing from TCRdb's copy, which holds only in-frame ones; the method was immunoSEQ multiplex PCR. The sample shows approximately 200,000 clones, more than 70% of them seen only once. Sequencing was carried out using peripheral blood. These receptor sequences come from a person in their 70s with COVID-19, enrolled during active disease.

The V gene is TRBV24-1, the J gene TRBJ2-3; 16 nucleotides agree with TRBD2. This CDR3 contains 18 residues. Trimming at V came to 4 bases and at J to 3 bases, leaving 6 bases not matched to a gene. CDR1 and CDR2 (germline): KGHDR, SFDVKD. For the CDR3, the DNA is TGTGCCACCAGTGAAGCGCCGGGACTAGCGGGAGGGACAGATACGCAGTATTTT. Translating it yields CATSEAPGLAGGTDTQYF.

This clone showed up just a few times. The chain joins TRBV6-1 to TRBJ1-3; perhaps TRBD1 as D (6 bases). The V end lost 4 bases, the J end lost 3 bases, and 22 bases lay between the germline ends. From germline, CDR1 is MNHNS and CDR2 SASEGT. The CDR3 has 18 residues. CDR3 coding DNA: TGTGCCAGCAGTGCGGGGGCGGGGGCAGGAAGATTTGGAAACACCATATATTTT. Amino acids: CASSAGAGAGRFGNTIYF.

The genes are TRBV6-5 and TRBJ1-2, with D unresolved. V lost 4 bases to trimming and J lost 3 bases, with 9 bases between them. CDR1 and CDR2 from the germline V gene are MNHEY and SVGAGI. The CDR3 length is 13 residues. This CDR3 reads CASSLAADYGYTF. Here the CDR3 DNA reads TGTGCCAGCAGTTTGGCGGCAGACTATGGCTACACCTTC.

This sequence joins TRBV5-1 and TRBJ2-7, with 7 bases aligning to TRBD1. The ends lost 6 bases at V and 0 bases at J; junction bases unmatched: 9. Germline-derived CDR1 and CDR2 are SGHRS and YFSETQ. The CDR3 covers 15 residues. The CDR3 DNA follows: TGCGCCAGCAAAACCACAGGGGATAGCTCCTACGAGCAGTACTTC. It encodes CASKTTGDSSYEQYF.

This sequence joins TRBV7-9 and TRBJ1-4, with 11 bases that match TRBD1. Germline CDR1 reads SEHNR; CDR2 reads FQNEAQ (reference sequence). The CDR3 covers 19 residues. Losses at the gene ends were 3 bases for V and 0 bases for J; bases not matched to a gene: 9. The DNA of the CDR3 is TGTGCCAGCAGCTTTCCACGGGACAGGGGGAGATCAACTAATGAAAAACTGTTTTTT. Translation gives CASSFPRDRGRSTNEKLFF.

The rearrangement links TRBV3-1 (or the pseudogene TRBV3-2) to TRBJ2-1; TRBD2 agrees at 9 bases. This CDR3 is built from 15 residues. V was clipped by 1 base and J by 6 bases; unmatched bases: 4. Germline-derived CDR1 and CDR2 are LGHDT and YNNKEL (reference sequence). The CDR3 DNA is TGTGCCAGCAGCCAAGTTGCGGGGGGGATCAATGAGCAGTTCTTC. This encodes CASSQVAGGINEQFF.

This chain connects TRBV6-5 to TRBJ1-4; D is possibly TRBD1 (6 bases). The CDR3 extends over 12 amino acids. CDR1 is MNHEY and CDR2 is SVGAGI in the germline V gene. V was pared by 6 bases and J by 13 bases, with 15 bases between. CDR3 in DNA: TGTGCCAGCAGGGATGGGGGCAGTGCACTGTTTTTT. It translates to CASRDGGSALFF.

This sequence joins TRBV24-1 and TRBJ2-3; no firm D call. The CDR3 runs 16 residues. V was shortened by 3 bases and J by 5 bases, with 17 bases between the two germline ends. Germline V lookup: CDR1 KGHDR, CDR2 SFDVKD. The CDR3 region is CATSDVQHSVGDTQYF. The CDR3 region has the DNA TGTGCCACCAGTGATGTACAGCATTCGGTTGGAGATACGCAGTATTTT.

The chain recombines TRBV4-2 with TRBJ1-4; 8 bases agree with TRBD1. The CDR3 totals 14 residues. J was trimmed by 4 bases and V by 5 bases; bases with no gene match: 3. Germline CDR1 reads LGHNA; CDR2 reads YNFKEQ. The CDR3 DNA follows: TGTGCCAGCAGCTCTGACAGGGGTAATGAAAAACTGTTTTTT. Protein: CASSSDRGNEKLFF.

This clone was picked up one time. The chain uses TRBV27 and TRBJ2-7; D is ambiguous. The CDR3 spans 13 residues. Germline CDR1 is MNHEY and CDR2 is SMNVEV (reference sequence). Trimming shortened V by 5 bases and J by 12 bases, and 20 bases separated the two germline ends. CDR3 residues: CASSNPPISRWYF. The DNA of the CDR3 is TGTGCCAGCAGTAACCCACCCATCTCACGGTGGTACTTC.

The chain is built from TRBV28 and TRBJ1-2, with D perhaps matching TRBD1 (5 bases). From germline, CDR1 is MDHEN and CDR2 SYDVKM. V shed 10 bases and J shed 3 bases, with 12 bases lying between them. CDR3 length: 12 amino acids. CDR3 bases: TGTGCCACCGCGACAGCGTACTATGGCTACACCTTC. Amino acids: CATATAYYGYTF.

The chain couples TRBV19 to TRBJ1-4; D uncertain. Germline V CDR1 and CDR2: LNHDA, SQIVND (reference sequence). V gave up 6 bases and J gave up 0 bases, with 8 bases separating them. This CDR3 comprises 14 residues. For the CDR3, the DNA is TGTGCCAGTAGACAGCCTTCAACTAATGAAAAACTGTTTTTT. This gives the protein CASRQPSTNEKLFF. The entire variable domain, with the rest obtained from reference TRBV19 and TRBJ1-4, is as follows: DGGITQSPKYLFRKEGQNVTLSCEQNLNHDAMYWYRQDPGQGLRLIYYSQIVNDFQKGDIAEGYSVSREKKESFPLTVTSAQKNPTAFYLCASRQPSTNEKLFFGSGTQLSVL.

This rearrangement joins TRBV5-1 to TRBJ2-6; possibly TRBD1 for D (5 bases). The V gene's germline CDR1 is SGHRS and CDR2 YFSETQ. Trimming removed 0 bases at V and 0 bases at J, with 7 bases between. CDR3 length: 16 amino acids. The CDR3 reads CASSLGQSSGANVLTF. The CDR3 DNA is TGCGCCAGCAGCTTGGGACAGAGCTCTGGGGCCAACGTCCTGACTTTC.

In this sample, this clone turned up once. This chain joins TRBV7-2 and TRBJ1-5; a weak D match, TRBD1 (5 bases). The CDR3 runs 15 residues. V was cut by 8 bases and J by 0 bases, with 14 bases left in between. Germline assignment: CDR1 SGHTA and CDR2 FQGNSA. The CDR3 loop is CASSKEGFSNQPQHF. The CDR3 nucleotides read TGTGCCAGCTCCAAGGAGGGGTTTAGCAATCAGCCCCAGCATTTT.

The CDR3 DNA sequence: TGTGCCAGCATTGGGGGGGCCGCCCTAACTAACAGATTCAATGAGCAGTTCTTC. This codes for CASIGGAALTNRFNEQFF. The V call is TRBV28, the J call TRBJ2-1; D is perhaps TRBD2 (7 bases). Germline V gene sequence: CDR1 MDHEN, CDR2 SYDVKM. V was clipped by 7 bases and J by 6 bases, with 28 bases between them. The CDR3 has 18 amino acids. The whole variable domain, filled in from reference TRBV28 and TRBJ2-1, reads DVKVTQSSRYLVKRTGEKVFLECVQDMDHENMFWYRQDPGLGLRLIYFSYDVKMKEKGDIPEGYSVSREKKERFSLILESASTNQTSMYLCASIGGAALTNRFNEQFFGPGTRLTVL.

The chain has TRBV28 and TRBJ1-6, with D perhaps matching TRBD1 (5 bases). Germline V gives CDR1 MDHEN, CDR2 SYDVKM. The CDR3 is 14 residues long. V was clipped by 5 bases and J by 7 bases, with 12 bases between them. The CDR3 is CASSPSRVNSPLHF. The CDR3 DNA sequence: TGTGCCAGCAGTCCCAGCAGGGTAAATTCACCCCTCCACTTT.

The CDR3 spells CASSPPKPGTGVGEQYF. For the CDR3, the DNA is TGTGCCAGCAGTCCTCCTAAACCCGGGACAGGGGTGGGGGAGCAGTACTTC. This sequence joins TRBV25-1 and TRBJ2-7; TRBD1 matches at 10 bases. CDR3 length: 17 amino acids. The germline gives CDR1 MGHDK, CDR2 SYGVNS. V trimming: 5 bases; J trimming: 7 bases; junction bases outside the gene matches: 17.

This chain connects TRBV30 to TRBJ2-7; D ambiguous. Trimming removed 0 bases at V and 7 bases at J, with 7 bases between. This CDR3 has 11 amino acids. CDR1 is GTSNPN and CDR2 is SVGIG in the germline V gene (reference sequence). CDR3 in amino acids: CAWSVRWEQYF. CDR3 DNA: TGTGCCTGGAGTGTACGGTGGGAGCAGTACTTC.